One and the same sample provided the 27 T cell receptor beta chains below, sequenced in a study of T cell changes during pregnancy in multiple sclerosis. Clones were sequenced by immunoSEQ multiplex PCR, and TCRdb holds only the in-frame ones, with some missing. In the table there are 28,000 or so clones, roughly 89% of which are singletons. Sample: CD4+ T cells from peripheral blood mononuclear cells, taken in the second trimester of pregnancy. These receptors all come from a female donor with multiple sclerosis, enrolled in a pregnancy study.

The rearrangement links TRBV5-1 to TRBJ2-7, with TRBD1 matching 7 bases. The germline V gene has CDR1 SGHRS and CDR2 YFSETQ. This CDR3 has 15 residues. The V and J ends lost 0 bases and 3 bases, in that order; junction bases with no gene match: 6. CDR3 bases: TGCGCCAGCAGCTTGGGGGGACAGAATTTCTACGAGCAGTACTTC. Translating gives CASSLGGQNFYEQYF.

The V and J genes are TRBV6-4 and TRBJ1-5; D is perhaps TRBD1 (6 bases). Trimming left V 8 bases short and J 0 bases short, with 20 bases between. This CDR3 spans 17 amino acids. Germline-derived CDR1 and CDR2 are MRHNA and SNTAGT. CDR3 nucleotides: TGTGCCAGCTACTACAGGGCACGACAGCTTAGCAATCAGCCCCAGCATTTT. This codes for CASYYRARQLSNQPQHF.

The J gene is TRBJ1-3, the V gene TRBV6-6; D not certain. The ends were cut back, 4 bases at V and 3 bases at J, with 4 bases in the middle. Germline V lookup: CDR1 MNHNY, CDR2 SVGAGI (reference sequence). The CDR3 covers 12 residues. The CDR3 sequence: CASSSLGNTIYF. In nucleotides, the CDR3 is TGTGCCAGCAGTTCCCTTGGAAACACCATATATTTT.

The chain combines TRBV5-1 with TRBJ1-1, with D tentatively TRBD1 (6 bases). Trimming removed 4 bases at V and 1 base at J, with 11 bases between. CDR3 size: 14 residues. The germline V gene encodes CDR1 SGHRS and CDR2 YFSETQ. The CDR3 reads CASSPTGQNTEAFF. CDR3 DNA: TGCGCCAGCAGCCCTACGGGACAGAACACTGAAGCTTTCTTT.

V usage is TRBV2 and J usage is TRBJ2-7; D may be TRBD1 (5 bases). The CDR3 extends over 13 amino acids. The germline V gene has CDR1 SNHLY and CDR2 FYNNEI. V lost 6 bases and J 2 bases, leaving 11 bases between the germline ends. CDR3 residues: CASRARETYEQYF. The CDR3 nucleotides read TGTGCCAGCAGAGCCAGGGAAACCTACGAGCAGTACTTC.

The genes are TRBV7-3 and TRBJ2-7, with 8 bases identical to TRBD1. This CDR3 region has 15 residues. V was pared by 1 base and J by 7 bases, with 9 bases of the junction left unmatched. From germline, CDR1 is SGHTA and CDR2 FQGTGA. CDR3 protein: CASSLSGTGPREQYF. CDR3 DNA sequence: TGTGCCAGCAGCTTAAGTGGGACAGGCCCACGGGAGCAGTACTTC.

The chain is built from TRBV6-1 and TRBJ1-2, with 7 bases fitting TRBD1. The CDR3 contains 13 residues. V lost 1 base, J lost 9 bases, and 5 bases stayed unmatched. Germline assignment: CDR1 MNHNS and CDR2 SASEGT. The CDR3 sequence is CASSEGTGRSYTF. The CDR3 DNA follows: TGTGCCAGCAGTGAAGGGACAGGCCGAAGCTACACCTTC.

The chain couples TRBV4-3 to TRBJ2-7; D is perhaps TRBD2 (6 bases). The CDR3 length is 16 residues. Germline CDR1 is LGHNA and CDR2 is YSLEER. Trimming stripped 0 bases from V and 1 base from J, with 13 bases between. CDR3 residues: CASSQDSGRYSYEQYF. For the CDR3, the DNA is TGCGCCAGCAGCCAAGATAGCGGCCGATATTCCTACGAGCAGTACTTC.

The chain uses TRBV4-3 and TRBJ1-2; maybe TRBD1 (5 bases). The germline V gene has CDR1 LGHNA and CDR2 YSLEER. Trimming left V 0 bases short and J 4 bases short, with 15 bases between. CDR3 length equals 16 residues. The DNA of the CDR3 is TGCGCCAGCAGCCAAGATCCGAAGGGGTGGCTCTATGGCTACACCTTC. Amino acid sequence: CASSQDPKGWLYGYTF.

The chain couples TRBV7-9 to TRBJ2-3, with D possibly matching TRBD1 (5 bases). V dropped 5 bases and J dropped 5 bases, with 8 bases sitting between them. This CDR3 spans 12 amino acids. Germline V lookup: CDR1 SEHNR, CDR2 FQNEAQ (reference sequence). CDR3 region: CASSPTVDTQYF. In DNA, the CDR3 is TGTGCCAGCAGCCCGACAGTAGATACGCAGTATTTT.

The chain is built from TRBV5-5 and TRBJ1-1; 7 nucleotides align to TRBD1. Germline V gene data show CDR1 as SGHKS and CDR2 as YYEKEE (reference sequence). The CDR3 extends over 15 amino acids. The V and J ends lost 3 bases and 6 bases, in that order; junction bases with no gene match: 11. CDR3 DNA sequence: TGTGCCAGCAGCTCCTCCGGGACAGAGTATTCTGAAGCTTTCTTT. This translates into CASSSSGTEYSEAFF.

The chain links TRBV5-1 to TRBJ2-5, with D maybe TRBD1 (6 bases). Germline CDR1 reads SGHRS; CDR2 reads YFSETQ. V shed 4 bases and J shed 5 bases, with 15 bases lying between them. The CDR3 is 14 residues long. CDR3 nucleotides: TGCGCCAGCAGCGAACAGGGAGTCGATGAGACCCAGTACTTC. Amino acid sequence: CASSEQGVDETQYF.

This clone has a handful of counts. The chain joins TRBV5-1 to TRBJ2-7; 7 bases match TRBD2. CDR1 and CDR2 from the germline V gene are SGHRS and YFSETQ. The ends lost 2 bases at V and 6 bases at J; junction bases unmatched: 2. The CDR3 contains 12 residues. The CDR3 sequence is CASSFGGSEQYF. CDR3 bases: TGCGCCAGCAGCTTCGGGGGGAGCGAGCAGTACTTC.

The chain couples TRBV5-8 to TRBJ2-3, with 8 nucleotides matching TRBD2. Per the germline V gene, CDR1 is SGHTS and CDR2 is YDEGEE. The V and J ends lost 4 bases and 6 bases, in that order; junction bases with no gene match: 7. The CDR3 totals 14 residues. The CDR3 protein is CASSRGGRYDTQYF. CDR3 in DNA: TGTGCCAGCAGCCGGGGGGGCAGGTACGATACGCAGTATTTT.

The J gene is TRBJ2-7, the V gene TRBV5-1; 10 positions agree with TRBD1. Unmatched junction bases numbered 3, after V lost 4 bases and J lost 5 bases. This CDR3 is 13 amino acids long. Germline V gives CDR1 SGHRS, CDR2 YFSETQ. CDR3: CASSLDRGNEQYF. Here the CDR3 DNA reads TGCGCCAGCAGCCTGGACAGGGGGAACGAGCAGTACTTC.

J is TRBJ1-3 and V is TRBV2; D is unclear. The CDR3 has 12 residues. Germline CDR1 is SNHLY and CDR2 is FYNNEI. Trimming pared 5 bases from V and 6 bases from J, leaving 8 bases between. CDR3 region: CASSPSPNTIYF. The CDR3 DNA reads TGTGCCAGCAGTCCCTCCCCAAACACCATATATTTT.

DNA of the CDR3: TGTGCCAGCAGCTTAGCGGGGGCGACTAATGAAAAACTGTTTTTT. As protein: CASSLAGATNEKLFF. The chain joins TRBV7-6 to TRBJ1-4; D is perhaps TRBD1 (6 bases). Germline lookup yields CDR1 SGHVS and CDR2 FNYEAQ. The V end was cut by 0 bases, the J end by 2 bases, with 7 bases between. The length of the CDR3 is 15 residues.

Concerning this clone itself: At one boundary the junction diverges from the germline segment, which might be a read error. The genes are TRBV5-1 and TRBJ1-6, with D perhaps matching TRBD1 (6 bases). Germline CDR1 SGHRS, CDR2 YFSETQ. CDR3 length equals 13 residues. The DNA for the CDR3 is TGCGCCAGCAGTTTGGACAGATATTCACCCCTCCACTTT. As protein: CASSLDRYSPLHF.

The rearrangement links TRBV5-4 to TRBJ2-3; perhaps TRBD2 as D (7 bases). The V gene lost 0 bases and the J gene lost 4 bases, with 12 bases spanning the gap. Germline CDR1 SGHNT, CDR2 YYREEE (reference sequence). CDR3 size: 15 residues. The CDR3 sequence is CASSLAGGGPDTQYF. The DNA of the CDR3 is TGTGCCAGCAGCTTGGCCGGCGGGGGCCCAGATACGCAGTATTTT.

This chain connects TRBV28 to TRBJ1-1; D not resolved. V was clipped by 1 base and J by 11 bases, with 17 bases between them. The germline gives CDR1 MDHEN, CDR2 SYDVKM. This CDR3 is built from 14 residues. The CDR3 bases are TGTGCCAGCAGTTTATTAGAGGCCGCTCTTCGTGCTTTCTTT. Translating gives CASSLLEAALRAFF.

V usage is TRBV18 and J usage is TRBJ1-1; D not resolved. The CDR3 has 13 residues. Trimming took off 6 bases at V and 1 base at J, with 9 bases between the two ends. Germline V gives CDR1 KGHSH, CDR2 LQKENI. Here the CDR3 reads CASSQSSNTEAFF. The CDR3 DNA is TGTGCCAGCTCGCAGTCCTCGAACACTGAAGCTTTCTTT.

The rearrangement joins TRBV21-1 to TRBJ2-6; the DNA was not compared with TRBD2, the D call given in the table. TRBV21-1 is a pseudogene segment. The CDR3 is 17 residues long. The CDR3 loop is CASSYKERAPGANVLTF. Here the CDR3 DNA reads TGTGCCAGCAGCTACAAAGAGAGGGCTCCAGGGGCCAACGTCCTGACTTTC.

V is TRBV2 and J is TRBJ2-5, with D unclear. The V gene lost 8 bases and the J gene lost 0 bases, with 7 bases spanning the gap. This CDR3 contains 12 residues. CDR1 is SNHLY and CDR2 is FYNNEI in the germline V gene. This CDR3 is CASARDQETQYF. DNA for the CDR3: TGTGCCAGCGCCCGGGACCAAGAGACCCAGTACTTC.

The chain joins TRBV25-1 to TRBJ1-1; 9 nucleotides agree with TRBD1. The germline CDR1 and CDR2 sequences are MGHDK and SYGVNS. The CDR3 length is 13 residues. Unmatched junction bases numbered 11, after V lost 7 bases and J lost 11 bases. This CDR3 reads CASMKTGGSEAFF. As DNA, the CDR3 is TGTGCCAGCATGAAAACAGGGGGCAGCGAGGCTTTCTTT.

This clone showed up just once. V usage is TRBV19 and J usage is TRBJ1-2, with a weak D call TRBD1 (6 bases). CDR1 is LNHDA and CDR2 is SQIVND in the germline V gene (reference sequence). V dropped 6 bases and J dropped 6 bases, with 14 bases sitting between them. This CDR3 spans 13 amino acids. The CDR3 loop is CASRLTGSHGYTF. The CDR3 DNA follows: TGTGCCAGTAGGCTCACAGGGTCCCATGGCTACACCTTC.

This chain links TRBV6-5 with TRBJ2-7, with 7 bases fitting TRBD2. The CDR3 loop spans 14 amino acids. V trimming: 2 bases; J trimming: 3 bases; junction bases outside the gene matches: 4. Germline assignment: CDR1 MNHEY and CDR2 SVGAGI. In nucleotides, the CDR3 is TGTGCCAGCAGTTACAGGACTAGAGGCTACGAGCAGTACTTC. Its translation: CASSYRTRGYEQYF.

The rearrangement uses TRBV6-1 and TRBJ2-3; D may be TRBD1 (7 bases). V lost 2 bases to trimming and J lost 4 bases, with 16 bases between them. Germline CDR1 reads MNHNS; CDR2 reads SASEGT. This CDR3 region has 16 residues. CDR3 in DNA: TGTGCCAGCAGTGAATTCCGGGGGACAGTCCCAGATACGCAGTATTTT. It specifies CASSEFRGTVPDTQYF.